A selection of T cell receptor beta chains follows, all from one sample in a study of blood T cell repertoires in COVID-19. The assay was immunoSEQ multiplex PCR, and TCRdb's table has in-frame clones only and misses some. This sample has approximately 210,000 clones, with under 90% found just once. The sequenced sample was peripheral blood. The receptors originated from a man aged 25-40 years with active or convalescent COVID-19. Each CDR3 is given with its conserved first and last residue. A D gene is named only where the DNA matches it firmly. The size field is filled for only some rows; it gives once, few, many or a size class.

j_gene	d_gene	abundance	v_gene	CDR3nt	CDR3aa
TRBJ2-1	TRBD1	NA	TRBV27	TGTGCCAGCAGTCTGGGACAGGGCCCCTACAATGAGCAGTTCTTC	CASSLGQGPYNEQFF
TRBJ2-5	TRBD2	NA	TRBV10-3	TGTGCCTCTAGGGGAGGGGCGGGGGATCAAGAGACCCAGTACTTC	CASRGGAGDQETQYF
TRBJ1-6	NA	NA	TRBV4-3	TGCGCCAGCAGCCAACAGGGGTCATATTCACCCCTCCACTTT	CASSQQGSYSPLHF
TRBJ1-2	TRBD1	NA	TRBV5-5	TGTGCCAGCAGCCCAAGGACAGGGGATATGGGTGGCTACACCTTC	CASSPRTGDMGGYTF
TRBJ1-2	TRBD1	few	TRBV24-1	TGTGCCACCAGTGATGGACAGGGGGTTTATGGCTACACCTTC	CATSDGQGVYGYTF
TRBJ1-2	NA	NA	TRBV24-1	TGTGCCAGCCACTCCGGGGGCTACACCTTC	CASHSGGYTF
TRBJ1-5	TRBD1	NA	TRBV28	TGTGCCAGCCAGGGACAGGGGAGGACTCAGCCCCAGCATTTT	CASQGQGRTQPQHF
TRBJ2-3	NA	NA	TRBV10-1	TGCGCCAGCAGTGATCGAGGGATACCAAGCACAGATACGCAGTATTTT	CASSDRGIPSTDTQYF
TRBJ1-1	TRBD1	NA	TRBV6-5	TGTGCCAGCAGTTACTGGCCCGGGACAGGGCACACTGAAGCTTTCTTT	CASSYWPGTGHTEAFF
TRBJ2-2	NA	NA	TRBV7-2	TGTGCCAGCAGCATTACGGTCGGCACCGGGGAGCTGTTTTTT	CASSITVGTGELFF
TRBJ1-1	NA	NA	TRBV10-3	TGTGCCATCAGTGACTCAAATAGGGGACACCGGAACACTGAAGCTTTCTTT	CAISDSNRGHRNTEAFF
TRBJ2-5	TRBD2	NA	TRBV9	TGTGCCAGCAGCGTAGAAGGGACTAGCGGGAGGAGGGAGACCCAGTACTTC	CASSVEGTSGRRETQYF
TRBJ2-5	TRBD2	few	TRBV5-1	TGCGCCAGCAGCTTGGGGGATATTAGCGGGGACGAGACCCAGTACTTC	CASSLGDISGDETQYF
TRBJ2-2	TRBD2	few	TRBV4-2	TGTGCCAGCAGCCAAATGACTAGCGGGAGCCCGAACACCGGGGAGCTGTTTTTT	CASSQMTSGSPNTGELFF
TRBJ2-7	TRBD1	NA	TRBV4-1	TGCGCCAGCAGCCACCAACCTGGACAGGGGGCGTCTTACGAGCAGTACTTC	CASSHQPGQGASYEQYF
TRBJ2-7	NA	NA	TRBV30	TGTGCCTGGAGTGCCAGACTAGATTCCGAGCAGTACTTC	CAWSARLDSEQYF
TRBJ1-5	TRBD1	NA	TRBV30	TGTGCCTGGGCACCGGGACAGGGGAATCAGCCCCAGCATTTT	CAWAPGQGNQPQHF
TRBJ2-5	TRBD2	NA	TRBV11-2	TGTGCCAGCAGCTTACGACTCGGGGGGTATCAAGAGACCCAGTACTTC	CASSLRLGGYQETQYF
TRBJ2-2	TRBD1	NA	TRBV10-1	TGCGCCAGCAGTGGAAGGCAGGGGGCAACCGGGGAGCTGTTTTTT	CASSGRQGATGELFF
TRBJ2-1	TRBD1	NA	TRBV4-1	TGCGCCAGCAGCCTCCTTGTTGAACAGGGGCGCTCCTACAATGAGCAGTTCTTC	CASSLLVEQGRSYNEQFF
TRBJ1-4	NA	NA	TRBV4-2	TGTGCCAGCAGCCGAGGGACGACAGGCTTTAATGAAAAACTGTTTTTT	CASSRGTTGFNEKLFF
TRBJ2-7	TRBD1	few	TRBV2	TGTGCCAGCAGGACAGGGTTAGTGGACGAGCAGTACTTC	CASRTGLVDEQYF
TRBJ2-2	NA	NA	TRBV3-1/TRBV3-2	TGTGCCAGCAGCCCCCTCGGGACCGGGGAGCTGTTTTTT	CASSPLGTGELFF
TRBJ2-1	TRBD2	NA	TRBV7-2	TGTGCCAGCAGCCGGGGGGGTACAGTAAATGAGCAGTTCTTC	CASSRGGTVNEQFF
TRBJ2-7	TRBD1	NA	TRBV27	TGTGCCAGCAATCCCGGGACAGAGACCTACGAGCAGTACTTC	CASNPGTETYEQYF
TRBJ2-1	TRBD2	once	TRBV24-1	TGTGCCACCAGTGAACCCTCTAGCGGGAGGTCCAAGGGGCAGTTCTTC	CATSEPSSGRSKGQFF
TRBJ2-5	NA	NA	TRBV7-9	TGTGCCAGCAGCTTAGTCCCTAGAATGGAGACCCAGTACTTC	CASSLVPRMETQYF
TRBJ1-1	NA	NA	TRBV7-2	TGTGCCAGCAGCTTAGACCGGGGGACCCTGAGAGCTTTCTTT	CASSLDRGTLRAFF
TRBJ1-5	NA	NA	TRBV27	TGTGCCAGCAGTTCTAATAGGGGTACTCAGCCCCAGCATTTT	CASSSNRGTQPQHF
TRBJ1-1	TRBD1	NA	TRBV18	TGTGCCAGCTCCCCTGGACAGGGGGCGTTGAACACTGAAGCTTTCTTT	CASSPGQGALNTEAFF
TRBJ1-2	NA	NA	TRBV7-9	TGTGCCAGCAGCTTTACTGAGGGAAACTATGGCTACACCTTC	CASSFTEGNYGYTF
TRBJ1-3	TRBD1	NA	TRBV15	TGTGCCACCAGCAGAGATTTTCTACAGGGGAACACCATATATTTT	CATSRDFLQGNTIYF
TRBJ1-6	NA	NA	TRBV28	TGTGCCAGCAGTTTGAGGCGGGATTCACCCCTCCACTTT	CASSLRRDSPLHF
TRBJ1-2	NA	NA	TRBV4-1	TGCGCCAGCAGCCTGACCCCGGCGGGGGACTATGGCTACACCTTC	CASSLTPAGDYGYTF
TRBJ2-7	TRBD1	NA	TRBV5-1	TGCGCCAGCAGCTTGTCGCCACAGGGGGTATCCTACGAGCAGTACTTC	CASSLSPQGVSYEQYF
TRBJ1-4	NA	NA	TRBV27	TGTGCCAGCAGTTTTGGCGGTGGGACTAATGAAAAACTGTTTTTT	CASSFGGGTNEKLFF
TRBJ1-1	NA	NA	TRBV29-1	TGCAGCGTTGATTCCGGAGGGGCTTTCTTT	CSVDSGGAFF
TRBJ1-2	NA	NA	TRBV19	TGTGCCAGTACCGACCCAGGGTATGGCTACACCTTC	CASTDPGYGYTF
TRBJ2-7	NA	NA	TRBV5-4	TGTGCCAGCAGTCCAAGCGCAGTGGTGGGTGAGCAGTACTTC	CASSPSAVVGEQYF
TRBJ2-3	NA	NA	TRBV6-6	TGTGCCAGCAGATGGGCCCGTCACAGCACAGATACGCAGTATTTT	CASRWARHSTDTQYF